This T cell receptor beta chain was obtained from a study of T cells in Graves' hyperthyroidism and ophthalmopathy (dated by TCRdb to about 2019). Context from the whole study: Peripheral blood samples were taken at the time of initial diagnosis, prior to any treatment. Following sampling, methimazole starting at 30 mg daily was given to hyperthyroidism patients, and high-dose intravenous methylprednisolone was given to ophthalmopathy patients. The paper reports TCR Vbeta CDR3 sequencing of roughly 140 peripheral blood samples: around 45 ophthalmopathy, 75 to 80 hyperthyroidism and around 17 progressor patients. Prospective prediction of ophthalmopathy was tested in an independent validation cohort consisting of some 20 hyperthyroidism patients and approximately 16 patients who later progressed to ophthalmopathy. To identify TCR V-J signatures that set the groups apart, the researchers used a discovery cohort of 100 patients, made up of around 42 with Graves' ophthalmopathy and 55 to 65 with stable Graves' hyperthyroidism. The study also compared thyroid tissue and blood T-cell repertoires from several Graves' hyperthyroidism patients. For training and testing, the 100 or so patients in the discovery cohort were randomly divided in a 7:3 ratio. The research as a whole found: Most expanded thyroid clonotypes (frequency above 0.001) were also detected in blood, a finding suggesting that blood repertoires may reflect thyroid immune responses. Ophthalmopathy was separated from stable hyperthyroidism by a 13 V-J signature model, with around 90% sensitivity and just over 81% specificity obtained in cross-validation and 80%/75% obtained in testing. No statistical method was used to set the sample size in advance, and investigators knew the group allocation. In validation, the model predicted progression to ophthalmopathy with approximately 71% sensitivity and 72.22% specificity, a median of around six months before onset.

The CDR3 contains 18 residues, cysteine and phenylalanine counted. Only the CDR3 portion is preserved as DNA: 54 bases, with reading frame beginning at the first base. The junction shows trimming of 2 bases on V and 5 bases on J, plus 24 bases between the germline ends. According to the germline V gene, CDR1 reads MNHEY and CDR2 reads SVGEGT. The TCR beta CDR3 regions were amplified from the RNA transcripts. The first round of RT-PCR for the TCR CDR3 was performed with the HTBI primer set and the Qiagen OneStep RT-PCR kit. Libraries were constructed in a second round of multiplex PCR, after which size selection and purification were performed. Sequencing of the libraries was done on an Illumina HiSeq2000 using paired-end 100 bp reads. In the authors' own workflow: SOAPnuke was used to process the raw data, removing reads that contained adapters or uncalled bases, had a mean Phred below 15, or lacked an exact match to the constant primer or identifier. High-quality paired reads were merged with COPE v1.2.5, and unique nucleotide sequences were defined as clonotypes. MiTCR v1.1 was used to align the clonotypes against IMGT TRBV, TRBD and TRBJ reference segments. Analysis was restricted to V-J combinations with a frequency above 0.0001, which covered about 99% of repertoires. The TCS score was defined as the ratio of F50 (clonal expansion) to E x V (chaos), calculated using BLOSUM62-based TCRdist between CDR3 peptides within each V-J. Welch's t-statistics and random forest reduced 500 to 650 V-J features to roughly 13, which were used in a naive Bayes classifier (R e1071). TCRdb trimmed the raw reads at Q25, called clones with MiXCR and kept productive beta chains. CDR3 protein sequences are deduplicated, and each keeps its most common genes and DNA. What appears here as the V and J calls and clone size reflects TCRdb's work, not the paper's. This sample gives a few hundred thousand distinct CDR3 sequences in total; 19% of them show up just once. The top ten clones comprise around 3.6% of the sample.

This clonotype was counted at least ten times. What this receptor recognizes is not known. No quality values exist for individual bases; no much larger clone is one base distant. Graves' hyperthyroidism was defined as stable when no progression to ophthalmopathy occurred over 18 months of follow-up. Hyperthyroidism patients were newly diagnosed, had a disease duration of under 2 months, and were aged 18 to 65 years. Patients with uncontrolled infections, other autoimmune diseases, pregnancy or lactation were excluded. Diagnoses were established on the basis of clinical symptoms, serum thyroxine and TRAb, thyroid ultrasound, and orbital computed tomography. PBMCs were isolated from more than 8 ml of fresh peripheral blood by Ficoll-Paque density gradient centrifugation. Total RNA was extracted using Trizol reagent, and RNA quality was assessed on an Agilent 2100 Bioanalyzer.

This receptor chain uses TRBV6-2 or TRBV6-3 and TRBJ1-2; matching of 6 bases hints at TRBD1 as the D gene. Sequenced: blood. This clonotype was sampled from a woman younger than 30 with Graves' hyperthyroidism. CDR3 loop: CASSYLSEGGWNDYGYTF. The nucleotides read TGTGCCAGCAGTTACCTCTCCGAAGGGGGGTGGAATGATTATGGCTACACCTTC.